Following are 10 T cell receptor beta chains from one sample sequenced in a study of long-term antiretroviral therapy in people with HIV. The authors ran the immunoSEQ assay, v3.0, at survey level. The data were produced by immunoSEQ multiplex PCR, yet TCRdb's version contains in-frame clones alone and is incomplete. The sample has about 20,000 clones, nearly 95% seen once. Sequencing was performed on unsorted PBMCs, taken 4.4 years after starting antiretroviral therapy. Every receptor here comes from a woman aged 45-60 years with HIV.

This chain uses TRBV6-1 with TRBJ2-3; TRBD1 matches 9 bases. The length of the CDR3 is 15 residues. Germline loops: CDR1 MNHNS, CDR2 SASEGT. After removal of 4 bases from V and 0 bases from J, the junction contained 2 bases not matched to a gene. The DNA of the CDR3 is TGTGCCAGCAGTGCCGGACAGGGGAGCACAGATACGCAGTATTTT. Amino acid sequence: CASSAGQGSTDTQYF.

The rearrangement uses TRBV2 and TRBJ2-2, with a tentative D call TRBD2 (5 bases). The CDR3 loop spans 15 amino acids. Germline assignment: CDR1 SNHLY and CDR2 FYNNEI. Trimming shortened V by 2 bases and J by 6 bases, and 13 bases separated the two germline ends. Here the CDR3 reads CASSEPPAGSGELFF. The CDR3 DNA follows: TGTGCCAGCAGTGAACCCCCGGCGGGTTCCGGGGAGCTGTTTTTT. Supplemented by reference TRBV2 and TRBJ2-2, the full variable domain reads EPEVTQTPSHQVTQMGQEVILRCVPISNHLYFYWYRQILGQKVEFLVSFYNNEISEKSEIFDDQFSVERPDGSNFTLKIRSTKLEDSAMYFCASSEPPAGSGELFFGEGSRLTVL.

J is TRBJ1-4 and V is TRBV7-9; D remains ambiguous. Per germline, CDR1 SEHNR and CDR2 FQNEAQ (reference sequence). The CDR3 sequence is 15 residues long. V was shortened by 0 bases and J by 4 bases, with 9 bases between the two germline ends. The CDR3 protein is CASSLALQRNEKLFF. Written as DNA, the CDR3 is TGTGCCAGCAGCTTAGCTTTACAGCGTAATGAAAAACTGTTTTTT. The entire variable domain, with the rest obtained from reference TRBV7-9 and TRBJ1-4, is as follows: DTGVSQNPRHKITKRGQNVTFRCDPISEHNRLYWYRQTLGQGPEFLTYFQNEAQLEKSRLLSDRFSAERPKGSFSTLEIQRTEQGDSAMYLCASSLALQRNEKLFFGSGTQLSVL.

This sequence joins TRBV18 and TRBJ2-3; no clear D. The CDR3 covers 12 residues. Trimming took 4 bases from V and 4 from J, leaving 6 bases between them. Germline V gives CDR1 KGHSH, CDR2 LQKENI. CDR3 region: CASSLMSDTQYF. In nucleotides, the CDR3 is TGTGCCAGCTCACTTATGTCAGATACGCAGTATTTT.

This chain links TRBV25-1 with TRBJ1-1; the D is unclear. The germline gives CDR1 MGHDK, CDR2 SYGVNS. This CDR3 has 13 amino acids. V shed 3 bases and J shed 1 base, with 6 bases lying between them. CDR3: CASSEGWNTEAFF. CDR3 DNA: TGTGCCAGCAGTGAGGGGTGGAACACTGAAGCTTTCTTT.

The chain carries TRBV28 and TRBJ2-3; possibly TRBD1 for D (6 bases). Trimming pared 6 bases from V and 4 bases from J, leaving 14 bases between. This CDR3 contains 14 residues. The germline V gene has CDR1 MDHEN and CDR2 SYDVKM. The CDR3 region is CASSSQGKADTQYF. In DNA, the CDR3 is TGTGCCAGCAGCTCACAGGGTAAGGCAGATACGCAGTATTTT.

This sequence joins TRBV13 and TRBJ2-1; 7 bases map to TRBD2. Germline lookup yields CDR1 PRHDT and CDR2 FYEKMQ (reference sequence). The J segment lost 8 bases and the V segment lost 1 base, leaving 11 bases of the junction unmatched. The CDR3 has 16 amino acids. The CDR3 coding sequence is TGTGCCAGCAGCTTAGTGTTGCGGGGGTCGCGGGATGAGCAGTTCTTC. It codes for CASSLVLRGSRDEQFF.

This chain connects TRBV7-2 to TRBJ1-1; TRBD1 aligns across 7 bases. This CDR3 contains 19 residues. Unmatched junction bases numbered 16, after V lost 1 base and J lost 2 bases. Germline values: CDR1 SGHTA, CDR2 FQGNSA. As DNA, the CDR3 is TGTGCCAGCAGCTTAGTCGGAGGGGGCGCCTACCTTAAAAACACTGAAGCTTTCTTT. Translating gives CASSLVGGGAYLKNTEAFF.

In DNA form, the CDR3 reads TGTGCCAGCAGCTTACAGGGACAGGGCCAAGAGACCCAGTACTTC. This gives the protein CASSLQGQGQETQYF. V is TRBV7-3 and J is TRBJ2-5, with TRBD1 matching 9 bases. Losses at the gene ends were 2 bases for V and 1 base for J; bases not matched to a gene: 2. This CDR3 contains 15 residues. The germline V gene encodes CDR1 SGHTA and CDR2 FQGTGA. The full variable domain, its missing parts supplied by reference TRBV7-3 and TRBJ2-5, is GAGVSQTPSNKVTEKGKYVELRCDPISGHTALYWYRQSLGQGPEFLIYFQGTGAADDSGLPNDRFFAVRPEGSVSTLKIQRTERGDSAVYLCASSLQGQGQETQYFGPGTRLLVL.

V gene TRBV5-1 combines with J gene TRBJ2-2, with 7 bases fitting TRBD1. V was pared by 4 bases and J by 0 bases, with 9 bases of the junction left unmatched. CDR3 length equals 17 residues. Germline V gene lookup returns CDR1 SGHRS and CDR2 YFSETQ. CDR3 DNA sequence: TGCGCCAGCAGCGTACCACAGGGGTCGTCGAACACCGGGGAGCTGTTTTTT. This gives the protein CASSVPQGSSNTGELFF.